This entry lists 6 T cell receptor beta chains sequenced from one sample in a study of T-cell reconstitution after alpha-beta-depleted transplantation in children. The TCRbeta library incorporated unique molecular identifiers. TCRdb re-called the PCR reads with MiXCR, one entry per CDR3 protein. The sample lists hundreds of thousands of distinct CDR3 sequences; 9.5% to 15% were seen once. Sequenced here: PBMCs from the stem cell graft donor, sampled from the stem cell graft. All receptors derive from a human donor who donated a stem cell graft to a child with combined immunodeficiency.

At least ten counts were recorded for this clonotype. The chain joins TRBV5-6 to TRBJ1-1; possibly TRBD1 for D (6 bases). CDR3 size: 15 residues. V lost 4 bases to trimming and J lost 0 bases, with 13 bases between them. Germline CDR1 and CDR2: SGHDT and YYEEEE. CDR3 bases: TGTGCCAGCAGCCAGGGACAAGGGATGAACACTGAAGCTTTCTTT. Translating it yields CASSQGQGMNTEAFF.

The chain carries TRBV3-1 and TRBJ2-1; D unresolved. CDR3 size: 14 residues. Trimming shortened V by 2 bases and J by 4 bases, and 9 bases separated the two germline ends. CDR1 LGHDT and CDR2 YNNKEL come from the germline V gene (reference sequence). This CDR3 is CASSQSMVYNEQFF. In DNA, the CDR3 is TGTGCCAGCAGCCAAAGCATGGTATACAATGAGCAGTTCTTC.

DNA of the CDR3: TGTGCCAGCAGTTACCCGCGGACAGGGGATATCGGGGAGCTGTTTTTT. Protein: CASSYPRTGDIGELFF. The V call is TRBV6-2 or TRBV6-3, the J call TRBJ2-2; 9 bases map to TRBD1. This CDR3 comprises 16 residues. The germline V gene encodes CDR1 MNHEY and CDR2 SVGEGT. V lost 2 bases to trimming and J lost 7 bases; unmatched junction nucleotides: 8.

The chain recombines TRBV30 with TRBJ2-7; D is tentatively TRBD1 or TRBD2 (6 bases each). With 1 base removed from V and 2 bases from J, the gap between germline ends came to 9 bases. The length of the CDR3 is 13 residues. Germline CDR1 reads GTSNPN; CDR2 reads SVGIG (reference sequence). The CDR3 spells CAWSGGGPYEQYF. CDR3 bases: TGTGCCTGGAGTGGAGGGGGGCCCTACGAGCAGTACTTC.

This chain connects TRBV28 to TRBJ1-2; 8 bases agree with TRBD1. The junction had 3 bases not matched to a gene; V was cut back by 3 bases and J by 3 bases. Germline lookup yields CDR1 MDHEN and CDR2 SYDVKM. The CDR3 is made up of 14 amino acids. The CDR3 bases are TGTGCCAGCAGTTTCCAGGGGGCTTACTATGGCTACACCTTC. Amino acid sequence: CASSFQGAYYGYTF.

The chain couples TRBV12-3 or TRBV12-4 to TRBJ2-2, with D perhaps matching TRBD2 (6 bases). The CDR3 sequence is 15 residues long. Trimming removed 4 bases from V and 6 bases from J, with 15 bases in between. CDR3 DNA sequence: TGTGCCAGCAGTTCGGGACTGCCGGGGGCCGGGGAGCTGTTTTTT. Its protein product is CASSSGLPGAGELFF.